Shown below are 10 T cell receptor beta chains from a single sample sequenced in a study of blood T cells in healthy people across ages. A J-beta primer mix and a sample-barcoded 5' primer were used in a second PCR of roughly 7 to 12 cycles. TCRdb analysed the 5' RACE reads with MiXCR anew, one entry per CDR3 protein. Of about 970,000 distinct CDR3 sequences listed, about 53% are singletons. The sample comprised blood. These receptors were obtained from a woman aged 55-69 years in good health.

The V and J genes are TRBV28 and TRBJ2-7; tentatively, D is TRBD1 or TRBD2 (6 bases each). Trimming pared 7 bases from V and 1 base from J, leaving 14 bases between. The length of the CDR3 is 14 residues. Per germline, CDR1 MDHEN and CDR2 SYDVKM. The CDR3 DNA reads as TGTGCCAGCATTCCTACAGGGAGGTCCTACGAGCAGTACTTC. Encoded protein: CASIPTGRSYEQYF.

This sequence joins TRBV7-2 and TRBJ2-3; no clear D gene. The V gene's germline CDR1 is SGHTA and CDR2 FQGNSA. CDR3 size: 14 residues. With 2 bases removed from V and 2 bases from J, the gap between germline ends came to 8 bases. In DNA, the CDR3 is TGTGCCAGCAGCTTACGGGTCACCACAGATACGCAGTATTTT. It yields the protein CASSLRVTTDTQYF. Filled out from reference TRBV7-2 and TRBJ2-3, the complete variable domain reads GAGVSQSPSNKVTEKGKDVELRCDPISGHTALYWYRQSLGQGLEFLIYFQGNSAPDKSGLPSDRFSAERTGGSVSTLTIQRTQQEDSAVYLCASSLRVTTDTQYFGPGTRLTVL.

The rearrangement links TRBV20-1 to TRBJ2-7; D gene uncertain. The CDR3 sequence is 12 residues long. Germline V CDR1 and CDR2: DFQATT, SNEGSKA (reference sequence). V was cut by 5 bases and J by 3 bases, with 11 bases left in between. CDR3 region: CSAQRSDYEQYF. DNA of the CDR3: TGCAGTGCTCAGAGGAGCGACTACGAGCAGTACTTC.

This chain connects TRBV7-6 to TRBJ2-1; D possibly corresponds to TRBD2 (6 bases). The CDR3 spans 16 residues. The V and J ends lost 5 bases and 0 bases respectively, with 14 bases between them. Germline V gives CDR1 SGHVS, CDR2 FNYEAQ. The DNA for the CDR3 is TGTGCCAGCAGCCACCGTCCGGGAGACTCCTACAATGAGCAGTTCTTC. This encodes CASSHRPGDSYNEQFF.

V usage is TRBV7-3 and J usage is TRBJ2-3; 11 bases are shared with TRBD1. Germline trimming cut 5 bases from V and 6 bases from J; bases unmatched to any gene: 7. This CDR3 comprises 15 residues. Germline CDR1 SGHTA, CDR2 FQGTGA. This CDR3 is CASSMDRGQADTQYF. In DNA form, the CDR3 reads TGTGCCAGCAGCATGGACAGGGGGCAAGCGGATACGCAGTATTTT.

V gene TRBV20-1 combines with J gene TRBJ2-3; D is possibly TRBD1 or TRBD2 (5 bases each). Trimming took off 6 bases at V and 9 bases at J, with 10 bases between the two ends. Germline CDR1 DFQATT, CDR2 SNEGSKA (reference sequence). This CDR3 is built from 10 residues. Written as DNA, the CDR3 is TGCAGTGCGCCGAGGGGAACGCAGTATTTT. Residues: CSAPRGTQYF.

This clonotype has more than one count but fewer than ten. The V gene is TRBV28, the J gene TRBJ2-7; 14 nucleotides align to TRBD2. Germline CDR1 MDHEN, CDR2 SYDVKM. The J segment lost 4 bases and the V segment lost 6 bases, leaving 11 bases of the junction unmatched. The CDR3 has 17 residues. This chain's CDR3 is CASSSRRTSGRWYEQYF. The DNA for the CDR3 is TGTGCCAGCAGCTCAAGAAGGACTAGCGGGAGGTGGTACGAGCAGTACTTC.

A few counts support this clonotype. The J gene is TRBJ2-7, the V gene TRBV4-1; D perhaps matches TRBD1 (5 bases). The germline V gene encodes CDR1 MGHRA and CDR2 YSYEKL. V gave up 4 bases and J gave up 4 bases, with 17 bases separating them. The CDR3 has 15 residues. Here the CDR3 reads CASSRQISDQYEQYF. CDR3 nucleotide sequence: TGCGCCAGCAGCCGACAGATCTCGGACCAATACGAGCAGTACTTC.

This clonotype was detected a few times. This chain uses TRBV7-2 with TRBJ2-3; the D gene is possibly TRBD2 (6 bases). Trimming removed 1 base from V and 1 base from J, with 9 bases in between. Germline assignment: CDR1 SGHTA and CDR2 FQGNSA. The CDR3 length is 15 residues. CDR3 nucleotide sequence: TGTGCCAGCAGCTTAGGGGGGGACGGCACAGATACGCAGTATTTT. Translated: CASSLGGDGTDTQYF.

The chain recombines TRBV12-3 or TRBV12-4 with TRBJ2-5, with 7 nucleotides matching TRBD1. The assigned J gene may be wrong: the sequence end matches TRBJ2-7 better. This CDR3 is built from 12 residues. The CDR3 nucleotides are TGTGCCAGCAGTCAGGACAGGTTCGAGCAGTACTTC. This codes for CASSQDRFEQYF.